These 13 T cell receptor beta chains were sequenced from one sample in a study of cytomegalovirus exposure and HLA in healthy donors. The PCR had 60 Vbeta and 13 Jbeta primers. Sequenced by immunoSEQ multiplex PCR; TCRdb stores in-frame clones only, minus some. The sample lists more than 100,000 clones; approximately 64% were seen once. The sample consisted of PBMCs. The receptors were sampled from a woman aged 40 to 50 in good health and CMV-seronegative.

The chain uses TRBV7-2 and TRBJ1-6; D perhaps matches TRBD1 (5 bases). The V gene lost 0 bases and the J gene lost 6 bases, with 12 bases spanning the gap. The germline V gene encodes CDR1 SGHTA and CDR2 FQGNSA. This CDR3 comprises 16 residues. CDR3 amino acids: CASSLAAGSGNSPLHF. In nucleotides, the CDR3 is TGTGCCAGCAGCTTAGCGGCAGGGTCGGGTAATTCACCCCTCCACTTT.

The chain has TRBV4-3 and TRBJ1-3; 7 nucleotides line up with TRBD1. Germline V lookup: CDR1 LGHNA, CDR2 YSLEER. CDR3 size: 15 residues. V shed 0 bases, J shed 7 bases, and the junction held 6 bases outside the gene matches. CDR3 loop: CASSQDLNRGNTIYF. As DNA, the CDR3 is TGCGCCAGCAGCCAAGACCTGAACAGGGGTAACACCATATATTTT.

V and J are TRBV7-2 and TRBJ1-1; a weak D match, TRBD1 (6 bases). The CDR3 length is 13 residues. Trimming left V 0 bases short and J 8 bases short, with 10 bases between. Germline-derived CDR1 and CDR2 are SGHTA and FQGNSA. Here the CDR3 DNA reads TGTGCCAGCAGCTTAGCGTATGGGGGCGAAGCTTTCTTT. Amino acid sequence: CASSLAYGGEAFF.

The V and J genes are TRBV7-9 and TRBJ1-1; no definite D call. The germline V gene encodes CDR1 SEHNR and CDR2 FQNEAQ (reference sequence). V was shortened by 2 bases and J by 0 bases, with 10 bases between the two germline ends. This CDR3 contains 15 residues. The CDR3 coding sequence is TGTGCCAGCAGCTTAAGGAGCGGTATGAACACTGAAGCTTTCTTT. Encoded protein: CASSLRSGMNTEAFF. Drawing the rest from reference TRBV7-9 and TRBJ1-1, the complete variable domain is DTGVSQNPRHKITKRGQNVTFRCDPISEHNRLYWYRQTLGQGPEFLTYFQNEAQLEKSRLLSDRFSAERPKGSFSTLEIQRTEQGDSAMYLCASSLRSGMNTEAFFGQGTRLTVV.

This clone was seen just once. The chain links TRBV7-9 to TRBJ2-7; tentatively, D is TRBD2 (6 bases). This CDR3 spans 15 amino acids. The V gene lost 0 bases and the J gene lost 0 bases, with 9 bases spanning the gap. The germline V gene has CDR1 SEHNR and CDR2 FQNEAQ (reference sequence). The CDR3 loop is CASSLARDYSYEQYF. The CDR3 region has the DNA TGTGCCAGCAGCTTAGCGCGGGATTACTCCTACGAGCAGTACTTC.

V and J are TRBV6-5 and TRBJ2-3; 9 bases map to TRBD2. V lost 8 bases, J lost 4 bases, and 10 bases stayed unmatched. From germline, CDR1 is MNHEY and CDR2 SVGAGI. CDR3 size: 15 residues. CDR3 amino acids: CASGRGGGRSDTQYF. The CDR3 DNA follows: TGTGCCAGCGGGCGCGGGGGGGGCAGGTCAGATACGCAGTATTTT.

The rearrangement uses TRBV27 and TRBJ2-6; no firm D call. The CDR3 has 16 residues. Trimming removed 6 bases at V and 0 bases at J, with 12 bases between. The germline CDR1 and CDR2 sequences are MNHEY and SMNVEV (reference sequence). This CDR3 reads CASSSPLYSGANVLTF. Here the CDR3 DNA reads TGTGCCAGCAGCTCCCCCCTATACTCTGGGGCCAACGTCCTGACTTTC.

V is TRBV7-8 and J is TRBJ2-3; 14 bases agree with TRBD2. CDR1 is SGHVS and CDR2 is FQNEAQ in the germline V gene. Trimming at V came to 8 bases and at J to 6 bases, leaving 10 bases not matched to a gene. The length of the CDR3 is 16 residues. CDR3 protein: CASGRTSGGPADTQYF. DNA of the CDR3: TGTGCCAGCGGGAGGACTAGCGGGGGGCCAGCCGATACGCAGTATTTT.

As to this clone: Additional DNA sequences in this sample encode the identical CDR3. The chain couples TRBV11-2 to TRBJ2-7; a weak D match, TRBD2 (5 bases). The CDR3 is made up of 16 amino acids. CDR1 is SGHAT and CDR2 is FQNNGV in the germline V gene. Between the trimmed V and J ends, which lost 3 bases and 7 bases, there was a span of 22 bases. The CDR3 is CASSLVGASSTGEQYF. CDR3 in DNA: TGTGCCAGCAGCTTGGTAGGAGCGTCATCAACGGGGGAGCAGTACTTC.

The V and J genes are TRBV7-2 and TRBJ1-1, with TRBD1 as a possible D gene (5 bases). V gave up 4 bases and J gave up 3 bases, with 12 bases separating them. The germline V gene encodes CDR1 SGHTA and CDR2 FQGNSA. CDR3 length: 14 amino acids. CDR3 in amino acids: CASSSFWGDTEAFF. CDR3 in DNA: TGTGCCAGCAGCTCCTTCTGGGGGGACACTGAAGCTTTCTTT.

This clone was detected once. The chain uses TRBV27 and TRBJ2-1, with D perhaps matching TRBD1 (5 bases). This CDR3 is built from 15 residues. V lost 2 bases, J lost 4 bases, and 12 bases lay in between. CDR1 is MNHEY, CDR2 SMNVEV, per germline (reference sequence). The CDR3 reads CASSLQGRRYNEQFF. The CDR3 nucleotides are TGTGCCAGCAGTTTACAGGGAAGGAGATACAATGAGCAGTTCTTC.

The chain recombines TRBV15 with TRBJ1-4; TRBD1 might be the D (6 bases). In germline, CDR1 is LNHNV, CDR2 YYDKDF (reference sequence). The CDR3 runs to 15 residues. V was cut by 3 bases and J by 10 bases, with 18 bases left in between. CDR3 in DNA: TGTGCCACCAGCAGCGGCGACAGGAATGGGGGAAAACTGTTTTTT. This encodes CATSSGDRNGGKLFF.

The sample holds one count of this clone. The chain employs TRBV5-4 and TRBJ2-1; possible D gene TRBD2, 5 bases. Trimming left V 0 bases short and J 6 bases short, with 7 bases between. This CDR3 contains 13 residues. In germline, CDR1 is SGHNT, CDR2 YYREEE (reference sequence). The CDR3 coding sequence is TGTGCCAGCAGCTTGGGGACTCTCAATGAGCAGTTCTTC. Its translation: CASSLGTLNEQFF.